The rows below give T cell receptor beta chains drawn from one sample of a study of blood T cell repertoires in COVID-19. Clones were read by immunoSEQ multiplex PCR, and TCRdb kept only the in-frame ones, dropping some. This repertoire shows roughly 130,000 clones, about four fifths found once; its top ten account for less than 15%. The sequenced sample consisted of peripheral blood. Source of these receptors: a woman aged 55-70 years with acute or convalescent COVID-19. Each CDR3 is given without its conserved first and last residue.

TRBJ1-6 | TRBV28 | ASSFPVGGRESPLH
TRBJ1-4 | TRBV2 | ASSLGTGKEKLF
TRBJ1-5 | TRBV6-5 | ASRSLGQPQH
TRBJ2-3 | TRBV27 | ASSPNPGGDTQY
TRBJ2-3 | TRBV5-4 | ASSIAGQGNTDTQY
TRBJ2-2 | TRBV7-9 | ASSPPGGHTGELF
TRBJ1-2 | TRBV5-6 | ASSSPKSGHHLENYGYT
TRBJ1-2 | TRBV19 | ASSMGQGRLLYGYT
TRBJ2-6 | TRBV9 | ASSADRAGYGANVLT
TRBJ1-6 | TRBV11-3 | ASSLVGGSDSPLH
TRBJ2-5 | TRBV5-4 | ASSDGTGGETQY
TRBJ1-1 | TRBV5-6 | ASSLLNTEAF
TRBJ1-2 | TRBV5-1 | ASDRTGASGYT
TRBJ1-1 | TRBV18 | ASSPETESEAF
TRBJ2-3 | TRBV30 | ACSLEWGPGDTQY
TRBJ2-2 | TRBV4-2 | ASSQVPANTGELF
TRBJ1-1 | TRBV19 | ASSILGRGTEAF
TRBJ1-6 | TRBV10-3 | AIGDGDFAPLH
TRBJ1-1 | TRBV5-4 | ASSHTGIDTEAF
TRBJ1-2 | TRBV28 | ASSSGQGPLNYGYT
TRBJ1-3 | TRBV10-3 | AISEYSKSGNTIY
TRBJ2-3 | TRBV4-1 | ASSQGYRRGMTDTQY
TRBJ2-2 | TRBV19 | ASSPRTRFWTGELF
TRBJ1-1 | TRBV30 | AWGGEQGNTEAF
TRBJ1-2 | TRBV12-3/TRBV12-4 | ASSLDRSGYT
TRBJ1-1 | TRBV24-1 | ATSDWRNTEAF
TRBJ2-1 | TRBV4-1 | ASSLMSSYNEQF
TRBJ2-3 | TRBV6-5 | ASSGRGQTDTQY
TRBJ1-4 | TRBV29-1 | SVASQGGTSQDEKLF
TRBJ1-2 | TRBV5-1 | ASSSGRGLNYGYT
TRBJ1-1 | TRBV5-1 | ASSRSPTQGIGDTEAF
TRBJ1-2 | TRBV5-1 | ASSLEEVSSYGYT
TRBJ2-3 | TRBV11-3 | ASSPTSGGAGDTQY
TRBJ1-1 | TRBV12-3/TRBV12-4 | AIRFGVEAF
TRBJ1-1 | TRBV18 | ASSPPTTGINEAF
TRBJ1-1 | TRBV7-6 | ASSLLTGMNTEAF
TRBJ2-7 | TRBV5-1 | ASSLKDGIYEQY
TRBJ1-2 | TRBV24-1 | ATSWVAGTGHNGYT
TRBJ1-5 | TRBV24-1 | ATSAGTGHQPQH
TRBJ1-4 | TRBV7-9 | ASSLVSVNEKLF
TRBJ2-3 | TRBV6-5 | ASSHRGRDRDTQY
TRBJ1-5 | TRBV19 | ASSIRGNQPQH
TRBJ1-2 | TRBV30 | AWSVLQGADGYT
TRBJ1-1 | TRBV25-1 | ASGASGVLTEAF
TRBJ1-1 | TRBV5-1 | ASSLGQALNTEAF
TRBJ1-2 | TRBV12-3/TRBV12-4 | ASSLSGVGGYT
TRBJ2-5 | TRBV6-6 | ASSGAQVETQY
TRBJ2-5 | TRBV6-4 | ASSAGTGDGTQY
TRBJ1-1 | TRBV27 | ASSLGLKGDTEAF
TRBJ1-3 | TRBV5-4 | ASSQGNTIY
TRBJ2-3 | TRBV29-1 | SVRTGGLDTQY
TRBJ2-7 | TRBV6-5 | ASSYGRGAYEQY